Sequencing of this TCR beta chain was carried out in a study of T cell responses to AZD1222 COVID-19 vaccine. The wider study: Whether given at about 4 or about 12 weeks, second doses were pooled. General study results and limits: After the peak T cell response, and only then, were repertoires sampled. White British ancestry dominated among donors, who included more females, and clonal diversity was possibly underestimated.

Deletions cut 4 bases from V and 1 base from J, with 2 bases between. Germline-derived CDR1 and CDR2 are SGHDT and YYEEEE. CDR3 length: 12 amino acids. Clones were read by immunoSEQ multiplex PCR, and TCRdb kept only the in-frame ones, dropping some. The data contain roughly 170,000 clones, around 94% of them singletons. This clone has just a few counts. The antigen remains unidentified. The rearrangement uses TRBV5-6 and TRBJ2-2; no definite D call. The source material was peripheral blood, sampled on day 0 of AZD1222 vaccination. The sequence derives from an adult in good health. The CDR3 reads CASSKNTGELFF. The CDR3 region has the DNA TGTGCCAGCAGCAAGAACACCGGGGAGCTGTTTTTT. Complete variable domain (other parts from reference TRBV5-6 and TRBJ2-2): DAGVTQSPTHLIKTRGQQVTLRCSPKSGHDTVSWYQQALGQGPQFIFQYYEEEERQRGNFPDRFSGHQFPNYSSELNVNALLLGDSALYLCASSKNTGELFFGEGSRLTVL.